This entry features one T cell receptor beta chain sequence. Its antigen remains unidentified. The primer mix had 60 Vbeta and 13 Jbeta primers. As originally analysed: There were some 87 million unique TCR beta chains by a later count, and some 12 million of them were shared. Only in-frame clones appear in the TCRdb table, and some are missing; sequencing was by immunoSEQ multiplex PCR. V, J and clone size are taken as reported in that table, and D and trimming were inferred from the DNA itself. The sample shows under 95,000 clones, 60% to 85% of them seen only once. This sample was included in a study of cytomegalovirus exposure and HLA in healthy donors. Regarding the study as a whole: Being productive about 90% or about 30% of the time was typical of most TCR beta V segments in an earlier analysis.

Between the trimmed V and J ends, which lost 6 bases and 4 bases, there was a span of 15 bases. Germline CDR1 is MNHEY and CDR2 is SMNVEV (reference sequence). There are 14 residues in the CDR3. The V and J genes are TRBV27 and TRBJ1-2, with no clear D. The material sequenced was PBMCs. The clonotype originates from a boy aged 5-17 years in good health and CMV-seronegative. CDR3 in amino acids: CASSQRRSSYGYTF. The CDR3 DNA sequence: TGTGCCAGCAGCCAGAGGAGGTCTAGCTATGGCTACACCTTC.